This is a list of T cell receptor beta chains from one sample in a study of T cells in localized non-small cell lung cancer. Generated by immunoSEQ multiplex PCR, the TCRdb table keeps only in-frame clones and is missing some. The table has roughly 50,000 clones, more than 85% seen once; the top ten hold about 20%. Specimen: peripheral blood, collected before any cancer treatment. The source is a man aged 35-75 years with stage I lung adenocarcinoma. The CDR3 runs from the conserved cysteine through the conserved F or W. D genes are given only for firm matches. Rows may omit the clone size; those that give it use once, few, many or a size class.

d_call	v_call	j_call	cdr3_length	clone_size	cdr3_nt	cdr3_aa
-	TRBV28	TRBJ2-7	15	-	TGTGCCAGCAGTCCCCGGGGCGGGGTAACTAACGAGCAGTACTTC	CASSPRGGVTNEQYF
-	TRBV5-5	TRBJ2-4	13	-	TGTGCCAGCAGCGCCCCGGGGGAAAACATTCAGTACTTC	CASSAPGENIQYF
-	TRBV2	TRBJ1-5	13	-	TGTGCCACCAAGGAAAATAGCAATCAGCCCCAGCATTTT	CATKENSNQPQHF
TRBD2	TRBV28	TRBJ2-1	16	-	TGTGCCAGCAACCTAAACCCGGGACTAGTGATTGGTGAGCAGTTCTTC	CASNLNPGLVIGEQFF
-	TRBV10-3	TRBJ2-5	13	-	TGTGCCATCCGGGACATAACCCCAGAGACCCAGTACTTC	CAIRDITPETQYF
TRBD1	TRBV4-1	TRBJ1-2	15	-	TGCGCCAGCAGCCAAGAGTTGGGGACAGCCTATGGCTACACCTTC	CASSQELGTAYGYTF
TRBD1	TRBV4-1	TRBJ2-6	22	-	TGCGCCAGCAGCCAAGTATTGAATCGGGACAGGGGACCAAGCTCTGGGGCCAACGTCCTGACTTTC	CASSQVLNRDRGPSSGANVLTF
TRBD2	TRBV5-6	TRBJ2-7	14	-	TGTGCCAGCAGCTTGGAACTAGCGGTCTACGAGCAGTACTTC	CASSLELAVYEQYF
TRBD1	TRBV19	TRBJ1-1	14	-	TGTGCCAGCCGTCCCGGGACAGCGGACACTGAAGCTTTCTTT	CASRPGTADTEAFF
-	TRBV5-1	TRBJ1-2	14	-	TGCGCCAGCAGCTTGGAGGGCAGGACCTATGGCTACACCTTC	CASSLEGRTYGYTF
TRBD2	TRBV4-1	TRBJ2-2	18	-	TGCGCCAGCAGCGAAAGACTAGCGGGAGGTGCGAACACCGGGGAGCTGTTTTTT	CASSERLAGGANTGELFF
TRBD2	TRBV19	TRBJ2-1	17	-	TGTGCCAGTAGTCCACCCCGGCGGCGGCGGGGGTACAATGAGCAGTTCTTC	CASSPPRRRRGYNEQFF
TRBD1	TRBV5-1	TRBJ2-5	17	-	TGCGCCAGCAGCTTGGAGCCAGGGGGCTGGAGTTCAGAGACCCAGTACTTC	CASSLEPGGWSSETQYF
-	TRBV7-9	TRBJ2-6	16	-	TGTGCCAGCAGTTCTGACCCTTACTCTGGGGCCAACGTCCTGACTTTC	CASSSDPYSGANVLTF
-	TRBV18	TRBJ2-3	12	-	TGTGCCAGCTCAGCAGGGGTAGATACGCAGTATTTT	CASSAGVDTQYF
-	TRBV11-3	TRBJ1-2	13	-	TGTGCCAGCAGCTTAGGACTGCATGGTGGCTACACCTTC	CASSLGLHGGYTF
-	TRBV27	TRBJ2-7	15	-	TGTGCCAGCAGTTTGTTCGACAGGAGCGGAATCGAGCAGTACTTC	CASSLFDRSGIEQYF
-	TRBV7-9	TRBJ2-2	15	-	TGTGCCAGCAGCTTAGGGAGGAGAAACACCGGGGAGCTGTTTTTT	CASSLGRRNTGELFF
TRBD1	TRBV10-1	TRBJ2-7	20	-	TGCGCCAGCAGTAAAGTCCGGGACAGGAGTAGGCAGCGGGCCTCCTACGAGCAGTACTTC	CASSKVRDRSRQRASYEQYF
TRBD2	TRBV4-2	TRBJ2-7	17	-	TGTGCCAGCAGCCCAAAGATCCCCGGGACTAGCTGGTACGAGCAGTACTTC	CASSPKIPGTSWYEQYF
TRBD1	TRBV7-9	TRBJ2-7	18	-	TGTGCCAGCAGCTTAGAGATTTGGGACAGGGCGCTCGGGTACGAGCAGTACTTC	CASSLEIWDRALGYEQYF
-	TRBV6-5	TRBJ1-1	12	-	TGTGCCAGCAGTCCGGGGAACACTGAAGCTTTCTTT	CASSPGNTEAFF
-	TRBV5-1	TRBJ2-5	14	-	TGCGCCAGCAGCTTGGGGGACACCCAAGAGACCCAGTACTTC	CASSLGDTQETQYF
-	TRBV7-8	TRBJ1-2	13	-	TGTGCCAGCAGCTCGACCCGACAGGCTGGCTACACCTTC	CASSSTRQAGYTF
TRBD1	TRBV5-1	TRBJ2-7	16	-	TGCGCCAGCAGCCAAAACCTCCGGGACAGGGGCGGGGAGCAGTACTTC	CASSQNLRDRGGEQYF
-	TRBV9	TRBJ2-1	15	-	TGTGCCAGCAGCGTAGACCCCGCGGGTTACAATGAGCAGTTCTTC	CASSVDPAGYNEQFF
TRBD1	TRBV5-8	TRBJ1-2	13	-	TGTGCCAGCAGCTTGAGAGGGGGCGATGGCTACACCTTC	CASSLRGGDGYTF
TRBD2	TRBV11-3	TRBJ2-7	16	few	TGTGCCAGCAGCTTAGAGCGCGGGGGGGGAAGTTACGAGCAGTACTTC	CASSLERGGGSYEQYF
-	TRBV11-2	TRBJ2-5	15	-	TGTGCCAGCAGCCTACGGGCAAAGTGGGTGGAGACCCAGTACTTC	CASSLRAKWVETQYF
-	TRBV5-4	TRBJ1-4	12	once	TGTGCCAGCAGCTTGGAAGGGGCGGAACTGTTTTTT	CASSLEGAELFF
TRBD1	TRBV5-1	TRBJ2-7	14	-	TGCGCCAGCAGCTTGGAGCAGGGGGCCTACGAGCAGTACTTC	CASSLEQGAYEQYF
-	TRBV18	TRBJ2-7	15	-	TGTGCCAGCTCACTGGTATACGGAGATATACGGGAGCAGTACTTC	CASSLVYGDIREQYF
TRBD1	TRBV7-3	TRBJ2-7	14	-	TGTGCCAGCAGCTTAACGGGACAGTCAATTCAGCAGTACTTC	CASSLTGQSIQQYF
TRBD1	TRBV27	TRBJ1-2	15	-	TGTGCCAGCAGCCTAGGGACAGGTCAAAACTATGGCTACACCTTC	CASSLGTGQNYGYTF
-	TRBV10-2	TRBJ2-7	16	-	TGCGCCAGCAGTCGTTGGAGGACGTACGGGTACTACGAGCAGTACTTC	CASSRWRTYGYYEQYF
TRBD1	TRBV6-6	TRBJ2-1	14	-	TGTGCCACCGTGTCGGACAGGGATCTCAATGAGCAGTTCTTC	CATVSDRDLNEQFF
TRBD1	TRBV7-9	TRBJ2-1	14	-	TGTGCCAGCAGCTTAGGAGGGACAGACGATGAGCAGTTCTTC	CASSLGGTDDEQFF
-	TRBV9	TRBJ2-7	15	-	TGTGCCAGCAGAGTAGCGGTCCGTCTTTTCTACGAGCAGTACTTC	CASRVAVRLFYEQYF
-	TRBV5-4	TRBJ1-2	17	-	TGTGCCAGCAGCTTGGGGTGGGGCACGAGGGCTAACTATGGCTACACCTTC	CASSLGWGTRANYGYTF